This TCR beta chain is from a study of T-cell memory formation after mild COVID-19. Findings and limits, study-wide: Researchers could not confirm that second-wave clones peaking on day 37 targeted SARS-CoV-2. Researchers found some responding clones in pre-infection memory, a sign that cross-reactive memory joined. Later expanders leaned CD4+, whereas day 15 to 85 contracting clones were balanced CD4/CD8.

On this clonotype itself: The antigen remains undetermined.

The CDR3 has 14 amino acids. Per the germline V gene, CDR1 is LGHNA and CDR2 is YSLEER. Trimming left V 2 bases short and J 2 bases short, with 8 bases between. TCRdb re-analysed the 5' RACE reads in MiXCR, keeping a single row per CDR3 protein. The sample includes hundreds of thousands of distinct CDR3 sequences, 28% of them seen just once. The V call is TRBV4-3, the J call TRBJ2-3, with D perhaps matching TRBD1 (6 bases). Source material: PBMCs or a T cell subset sorted from them (not recorded which). The TCR comes from an adult woman who had mild COVID-19 (a few samples of this study predate the infection). Cell type and time point are not known. The CDR3 region is CASSQPGVTDTQYF. As DNA, the CDR3 is TGCGCCAGCAGCCAACCAGGGGTCACAGATACGCAGTATTTT.